Listed below are T cell receptor beta chains from one sample, sequenced in a study of blood T cell repertoires in COVID-19. Repertoires were generated with immunoSEQ multiplex PCR, while TCRdb's copy carries only in-frame clones and drops some. Here the sample spans around 85,000 clones, 85% to 90% being singletons. The sequenced sample was peripheral blood. The receptors were gathered from a woman older than 75 with active or convalescent COVID-19. The CDR3 runs from the conserved cysteine through the conserved F or W. The D gene is left open where the match is weak. Clone size is not always given. Where it is, it says once, few, many or a class for expanded clones.

>TRBD2|TRBJ2-3|TRBV11-2|once
CASSLGGLAGGRRGDTQYF
TGTGCCAGCAGCTTAGGGGGACTAGCGGGAGGGCGAAGGGGAGATACGCAGTATTTT
>NA|TRBJ2-2|TRBV5-4|once
CASSGEVGMTGELFF
TGTGCCAGCAGCGGGGAGGTGGGGATGACCGGGGAGCTGTTTTTT
>NA|TRBJ1-6|TRBV6-4|NA
CASSVTDNSPLHF
TGTGCCAGCAGTGTTACAGATAATTCACCCCTCCACTTT
>TRBD1|TRBJ1-5|TRBV19|NA
CASSDRGLGLSNQPQHF
TGTGCCAGTAGTGACAGGGGTTTAGGGTTAAGCAATCAGCCCCAGCATTTT
>NA|TRBJ2-1|TRBV19|NA
CASSILDSENEQFF
TGTGCCAGTAGTATCCTGGACAGCGAAAATGAGCAGTTCTTC
>TRBD2|TRBJ2-7|TRBV9|NA
CASSPGLAGGEKMNEQYF
TGTGCCAGCAGCCCCGGACTAGCGGGAGGAGAAAAAATGAACGAGCAGTACTTC
>NA|TRBJ2-3|TRBV5-1|NA
CASSLAVATPPDTQYF
TGCGCCAGCAGCTTGGCGGTAGCCACCCCCCCAGATACGCAGTATTTT
>TRBD1|TRBJ1-5|TRBV27|NA
CASSFRGRVPQHF
TGTGCCAGCAGTTTCAGGGGGCGGGTGCCCCAGCATTTT
>NA|TRBJ2-7|TRBV15|NA
CATSRNQGYEQYF
TGTGCCACCAGCAGGAACCAGGGTTACGAGCAGTACTTC
>NA|TRBJ2-5|TRBV19|NA
CATRAYQETQYF
TGTGCCACCCGAGCGTACCAAGAGACCCAGTACTTC
>NA|TRBJ1-1|TRBV6-5|NA
CASSRETGLNTEAFF
TGTGCCAGCAGCCGTGAAACAGGGTTGAACACTGAAGCTTTCTTT
>NA|TRBJ2-1|TRBV5-1|NA
CASSLPEADEQFF
TGCGCCAGCAGCTTGCCTGAGGCGGATGAGCAGTTCTTC
>TRBD2|TRBJ2-2|TRBV27|NA
CASSWVAGVSTGELFF
TGTGCCAGCAGTTGGGTAGCGGGGGTCTCAACCGGGGAGCTGTTTTTT
>NA|TRBJ2-5|TRBV20-1|NA
CSASHWTPEETQYF
TGCAGTGCTAGTCATTGGACACCCGAAGAGACCCAGTACTTC
>TRBD2|TRBJ2-7|TRBV7-8|NA
CASSSPGLAGEYEQYF
TGTGCCAGCAGCTCTCCGGGACTAGCGGGAGAGTACGAGCAGTACTTC
>TRBD1|TRBJ1-2|TRBV24-1|NA
CATSDSGVDRVYGYTF
TGTGCCACCAGTGATTCTGGGGTTGACAGGGTCTATGGCTACACCTTC
>NA|TRBJ2-3|TRBV7-2|NA
CASSLSLGADTQYF
TGTGCCAGCAGCTTATCCCTAGGGGCCGATACGCAGTATTTT
>NA|TRBJ1-1|TRBV5-4|NA
CASSLAGRTNTEAFF
TGTGCCAGCAGCTTAGCAGGGAGGACGAACACTGAAGCTTTCTTT
>NA|TRBJ2-3|TRBV3-1/TRBV3-2|NA
CASSPRLACTDTQYF
TGTGCCAGCAGCCCCCGGCTAGCTTGCACAGATACGCAGTATTTT
>NA|TRBJ2-7|TRBV12-5|NA
CASAKGHRGYEQYF
TGTGCTAGTGCTAAAGGGCACCGGGGCTACGAGCAGTACTTC
>NA|TRBJ2-3|TRBV7-2|NA
CASSFLVRETLDTQYF
TGTGCCAGCAGCTTTCTGGTCAGGGAAACACTAGATACGCAGTATTTT
>TRBD2|TRBJ2-3|TRBV5-1|NA
CASSPGLGEDTQYF
TGCGCCAGCAGCCCAGGACTAGGGGAAGATACGCAGTATTTT
>TRBD2|TRBJ2-1|TRBV20-1|once
CSASDPASGSLNEQFF
TGCAGTGCTAGTGACCCCGCTAGCGGGAGCCTAAATGAGCAGTTCTTC
>NA|TRBJ2-2|TRBV12-3/TRBV12-4|NA
CASSLDWGELFF
TGTGCCAGCAGTTTGGACTGGGGGGAGCTGTTTTTT
>TRBD2|TRBJ2-5|TRBV5-1|NA
CASSLGTSGGGETQYF
TGCGCCAGCAGCTTAGGGACTAGCGGAGGGGGAGAGACCCAGTACTTC
>NA|TRBJ1-1|TRBV9|NA
CASSPRAGDTEAFF
TGTGCCAGCAGCCCCCGCGCGGGGGACACTGAAGCTTTCTTT